This T cell receptor beta chain was observed in a study of cytomegalovirus exposure and HLA in healthy donors. PCR was performed using 60 Vbeta and 13 Jbeta primers. Clones were sequenced by immunoSEQ multiplex PCR, and TCRdb holds only the in-frame ones, with some missing. The data contain 150,000 to 200,000 clones, about 80% of them seen just once; the ten biggest clones take up over 2%. Study-wide findings and caveats: When analyzed later, a missense DCLRE1C variant was found to be linked to TCR beta V- and J-gene trimming.

Participants comprised healthy donors of bone marrow. This CDR3 has 13 residues. V shed 6 bases and J shed 0 bases, with 8 bases lying between them. Germline V gene lookup returns CDR1 KGHSH and CDR2 LQKENI. Comments on this clone: Its antigen is still unknown.

Sequenced material: PBMCs. V is TRBV18 and J is TRBJ2-5; perhaps TRBD2 as D (6 bases). This clonotype was sampled from a woman in her twenties or thirties in good health and CMV-seronegative. CDR3 in amino acids: CASSRDYQETQYF. The CDR3 bases are TGTGCCAGCTCCCGGGACTACCAAGAGACCCAGTACTTC.